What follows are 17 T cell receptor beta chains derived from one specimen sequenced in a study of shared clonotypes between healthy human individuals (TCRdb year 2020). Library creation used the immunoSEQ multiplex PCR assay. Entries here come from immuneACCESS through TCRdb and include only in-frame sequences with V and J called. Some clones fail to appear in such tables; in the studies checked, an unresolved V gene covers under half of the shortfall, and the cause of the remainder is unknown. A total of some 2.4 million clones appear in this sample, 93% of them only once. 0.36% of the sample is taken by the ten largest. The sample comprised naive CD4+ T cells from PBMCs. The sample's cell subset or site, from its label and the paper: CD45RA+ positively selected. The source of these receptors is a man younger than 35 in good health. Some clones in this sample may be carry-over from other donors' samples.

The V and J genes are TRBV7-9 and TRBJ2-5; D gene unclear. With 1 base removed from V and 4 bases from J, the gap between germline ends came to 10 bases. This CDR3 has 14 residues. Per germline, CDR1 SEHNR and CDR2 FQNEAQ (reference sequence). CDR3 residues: CASSLVRAAETQYF. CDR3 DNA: TGTGCCAGCAGCTTAGTCCGGGCGGCAGAGACCCAGTACTTC.

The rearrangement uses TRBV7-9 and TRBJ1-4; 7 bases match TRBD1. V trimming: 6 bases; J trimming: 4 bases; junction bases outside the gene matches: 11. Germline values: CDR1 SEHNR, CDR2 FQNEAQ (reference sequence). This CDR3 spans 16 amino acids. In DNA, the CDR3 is TGTGCCAGCAGAACTGGGACAGAAGGGAGTAATGAAAAACTGTTTTTT. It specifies CASRTGTEGSNEKLFF.

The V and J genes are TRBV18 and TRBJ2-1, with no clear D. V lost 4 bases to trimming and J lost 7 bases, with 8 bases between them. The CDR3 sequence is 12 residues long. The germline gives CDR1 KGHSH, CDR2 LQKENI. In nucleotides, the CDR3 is TGTGCCAGCTCACGAGGAGAGAATGAGCAGTTCTTC. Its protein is CASSRGENEQFF.

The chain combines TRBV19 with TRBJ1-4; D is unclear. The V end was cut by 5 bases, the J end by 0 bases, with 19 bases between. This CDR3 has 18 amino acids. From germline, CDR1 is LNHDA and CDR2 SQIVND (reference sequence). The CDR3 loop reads CASSARGLPSSTNEKLFF. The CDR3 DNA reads TGTGCCAGTAGTGCCCGTGGACTGCCCTCCTCAACTAATGAAAAACTGTTTTTT. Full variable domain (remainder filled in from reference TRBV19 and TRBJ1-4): DGGITQSPKYLFRKEGQNVTLSCEQNLNHDAMYWYRQDPGQGLRLIYYSQIVNDFQKGDIAEGYSVSREKKESFPLTVTSAQKNPTAFYLCASSARGLPSSTNEKLFFGSGTQLSVL.

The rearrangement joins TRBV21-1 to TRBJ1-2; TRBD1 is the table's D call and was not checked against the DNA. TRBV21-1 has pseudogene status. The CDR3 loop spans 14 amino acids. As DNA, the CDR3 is TGTGCCAGAGCGGACGGCAGGGGCCTCGATGGCTACACCTTC. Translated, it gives CARADGRGLDGYTF.

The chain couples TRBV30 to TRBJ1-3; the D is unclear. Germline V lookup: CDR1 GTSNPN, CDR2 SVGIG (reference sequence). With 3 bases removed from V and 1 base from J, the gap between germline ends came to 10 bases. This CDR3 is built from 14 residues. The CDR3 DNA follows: TGTGCCTGGAGAACCGAGCCTTCTGGAAACACCATATATTTT. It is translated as CAWRTEPSGNTIYF.

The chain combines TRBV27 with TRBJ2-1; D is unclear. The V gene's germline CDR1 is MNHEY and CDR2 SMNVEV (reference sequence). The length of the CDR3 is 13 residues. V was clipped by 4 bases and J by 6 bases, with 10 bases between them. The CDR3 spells CASSSNVGNEQFF. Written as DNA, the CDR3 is TGTGCCAGCAGTTCCAATGTCGGCAATGAGCAGTTCTTC.

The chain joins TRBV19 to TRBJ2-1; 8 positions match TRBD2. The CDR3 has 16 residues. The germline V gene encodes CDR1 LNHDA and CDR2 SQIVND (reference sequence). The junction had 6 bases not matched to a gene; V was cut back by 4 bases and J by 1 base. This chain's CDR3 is CASSTPGLGSYNEQFF. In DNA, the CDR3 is TGTGCCAGTAGTACTCCGGGACTAGGGTCCTACAATGAGCAGTTCTTC.

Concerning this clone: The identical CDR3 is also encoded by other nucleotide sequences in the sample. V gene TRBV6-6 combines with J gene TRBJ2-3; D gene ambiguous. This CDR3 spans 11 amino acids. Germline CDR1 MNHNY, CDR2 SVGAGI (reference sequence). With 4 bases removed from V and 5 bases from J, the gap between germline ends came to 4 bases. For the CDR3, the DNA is TGTGCCAGCAGTTCAAGAGATACGCAGTATTTT. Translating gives CASSSRDTQYF.

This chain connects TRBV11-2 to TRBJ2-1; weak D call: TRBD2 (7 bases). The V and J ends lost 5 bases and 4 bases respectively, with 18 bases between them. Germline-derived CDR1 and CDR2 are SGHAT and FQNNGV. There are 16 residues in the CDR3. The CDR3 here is CASSRGSLADYNEQFF. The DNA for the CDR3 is TGTGCCAGCAGCAGGGGGTCGCTAGCGGATTACAATGAGCAGTTCTTC.

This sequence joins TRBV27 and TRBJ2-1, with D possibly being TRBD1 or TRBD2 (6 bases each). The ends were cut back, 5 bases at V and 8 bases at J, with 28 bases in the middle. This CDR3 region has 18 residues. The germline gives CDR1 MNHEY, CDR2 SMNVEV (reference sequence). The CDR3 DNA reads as TGTGCCAGCAGTAGGACGGGAACACGCCTAGGGGGGTCTGATGAGCAGTTCTTC. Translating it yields CASSRTGTRLGGSDEQFF.

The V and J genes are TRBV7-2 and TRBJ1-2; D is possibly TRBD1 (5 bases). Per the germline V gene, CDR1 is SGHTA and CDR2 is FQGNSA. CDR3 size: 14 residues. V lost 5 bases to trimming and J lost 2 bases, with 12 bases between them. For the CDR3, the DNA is TGTGCCAGCAGCCTATCTGGGGGGAACTATGGCTACACCTTC. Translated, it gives CASSLSGGNYGYTF.

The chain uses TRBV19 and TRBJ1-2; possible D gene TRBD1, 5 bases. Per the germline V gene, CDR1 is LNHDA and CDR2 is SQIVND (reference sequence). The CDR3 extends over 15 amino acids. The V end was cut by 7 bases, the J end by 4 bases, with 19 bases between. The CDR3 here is CASISYSRAGYGYTF. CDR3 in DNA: TGTGCCAGTATCTCCTATTCCAGGGCTGGCTATGGCTACACCTTC. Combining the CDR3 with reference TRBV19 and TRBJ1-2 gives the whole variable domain DGGITQSPKYLFRKEGQNVTLSCEQNLNHDAMYWYRQDPGQGLRLIYYSQIVNDFQKGDIAEGYSVSREKKESFPLTVTSAQKNPTAFYLCASISYSRAGYGYTFGSGTRLTVV.

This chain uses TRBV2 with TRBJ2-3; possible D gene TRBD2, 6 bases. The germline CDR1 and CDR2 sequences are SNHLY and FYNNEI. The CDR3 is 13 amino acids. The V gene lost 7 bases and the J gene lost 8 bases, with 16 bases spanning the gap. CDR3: CASKSHSGSTQYF. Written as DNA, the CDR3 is TGTGCCAGCAAGTCGCATAGCGGTTCTACGCAGTATTTT.

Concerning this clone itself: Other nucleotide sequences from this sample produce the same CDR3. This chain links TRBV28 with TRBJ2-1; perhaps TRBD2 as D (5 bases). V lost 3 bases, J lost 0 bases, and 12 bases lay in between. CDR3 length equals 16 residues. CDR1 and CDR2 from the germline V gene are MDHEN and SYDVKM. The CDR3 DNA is TGTGCCAGCAGTTTCTCTGGGAGAGGCTCCTACAATGAGCAGTTCTTC. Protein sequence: CASSFSGRGSYNEQFF. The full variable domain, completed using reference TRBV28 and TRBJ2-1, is DVKVTQSSRYLVKRTGEKVFLECVQDMDHENMFWYRQDPGLGLRLIYFSYDVKMKEKGDIPEGYSVSREKKERFSLILESASTNQTSMYLCASSFSGRGSYNEQFFGPGTRLTVL.

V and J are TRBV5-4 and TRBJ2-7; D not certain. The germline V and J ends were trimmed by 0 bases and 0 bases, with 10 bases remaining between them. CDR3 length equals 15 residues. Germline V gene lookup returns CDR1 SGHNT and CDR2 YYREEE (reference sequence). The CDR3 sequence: CASSLDVSSSYEQYF. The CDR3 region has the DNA TGTGCCAGCAGCTTGGATGTTTCGAGCTCCTACGAGCAGTACTTC.

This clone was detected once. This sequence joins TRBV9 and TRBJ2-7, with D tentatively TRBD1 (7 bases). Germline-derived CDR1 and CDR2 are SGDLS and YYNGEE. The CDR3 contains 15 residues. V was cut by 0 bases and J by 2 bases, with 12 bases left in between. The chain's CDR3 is CASSVGAGGTYEQYF. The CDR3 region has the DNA TGTGCCAGCAGCGTAGGGGCAGGGGGGACCTACGAGCAGTACTTC.